The 25 T cell receptor beta chains listed next were all sequenced from one sample in a study of blood T cell repertoires in COVID-19. Sequencing used immunoSEQ multiplex PCR; TCRdb keeps in-frame clones, though not all of them. The sample gives over 90,000 clones, about 90% of which show up once; about 17% is in the top ten. The sample was peripheral blood. These receptors were taken from a human donor in a cohort sampled during active COVID-19.

The chain is built from TRBV15 and TRBJ1-5; the D gene is possibly TRBD1 (5 bases). The CDR3 sequence is 14 residues long. V lost 8 bases and J lost 2, with 13 bases in between. CDR1 is LNHNV and CDR2 is YYDKDF in the germline V gene (reference sequence). The CDR3 nucleotides read TGTGCCACCGGGGAGGGGAATCGCAATCAGCCCCAGCATTTT. It encodes CATGEGNRNQPQHF.

The CDR3 reads CASSIGQDQPQHF. For the CDR3, the DNA is TGTGCCAGCAGCATAGGACAGGATCAGCCCCAGCATTTT. The chain employs TRBV5-8 and TRBJ1-5; 7 nucleotides line up with TRBD1. The junction had 3 bases not matched to a gene; V was cut back by 4 bases and J by 5 bases. Germline values: CDR1 SGHTS, CDR2 YDEGEE. This CDR3 is 13 amino acids long.

CDR3: CASSLDSNSPLHF. DNA of the CDR3: TGTGCCAGCAGTTTGGACAGTAATTCACCCCTCCACTTT. This chain joins TRBV28 and TRBJ1-6, with D possibly matching TRBD1 (6 bases). V was cut by 3 bases and J by 6 bases, with 6 bases left in between. The germline V gene has CDR1 MDHEN and CDR2 SYDVKM. The CDR3 has 13 amino acids.

The J gene is TRBJ2-2, the V gene TRBV3-1 (or the pseudogene TRBV3-2); D not resolved. Germline V gene sequence: CDR1 LGHDT, CDR2 YNNKEL (reference sequence). This CDR3 comprises 12 residues. The V end lost 1 base, the J end lost 6 bases, and 3 bases lay between the germline ends. CDR3 DNA sequence: TGTGCCAGCAGCCAAGTCGCCGGGGAGCTGTTTTTT. It is translated as CASSQVAGELFF.

The chain joins TRBV24-1 to TRBJ1-5; D is perhaps TRBD1 (5 bases). Germline lookup yields CDR1 KGHDR and CDR2 SFDVKD. V gave up 7 bases and J gave up 4 bases, with 10 bases separating them. This CDR3 region has 13 residues. CDR3 region: CATRGGGNQPQHF. CDR3 nucleotide sequence: TGTGCCACCAGGGGTGGGGGGAATCAGCCCCAGCATTTT.

V and J are TRBV5-1 and TRBJ1-5; 9 positions match TRBD1. J was trimmed by 2 bases and V by 4 bases; bases with no gene match: 4. CDR3 size: 15 residues. CDR1 SGHRS and CDR2 YFSETQ come from the germline V gene. CDR3: CASSATGGGNQPQHF. Written as DNA, the CDR3 is TGCGCCAGCAGCGCGACAGGGGGTGGCAATCAGCCCCAGCATTTT.

V and J are TRBV27 and TRBJ2-3; 10 bases fit TRBD1. Trimming cost V 6 bases and J 4 bases; bases outside gene matches: 1. CDR1 MNHEY and CDR2 SMNVEV come from the germline V gene (reference sequence). This CDR3 contains 13 residues. CDR3 sequence (DNA): TGTGCCAGCAGCGGACAGGGGGCAGATACGCAGTATTTT. The encoded protein is CASSGQGADTQYF.

V and J are TRBV6-5 and TRBJ1-4; no firm D call. Germline V gene data show CDR1 as MNHEY and CDR2 as SVGAGI. The ends were cut back, 6 bases at V and 4 bases at J, with 12 bases in the middle. This CDR3 is built from 14 residues. The CDR3 loop reads CASRRTEDNEKLFF. Written as DNA, the CDR3 is TGTGCCAGCAGGCGGACGGAGGATAATGAAAAACTGTTTTTT.

This chain links TRBV7-3 with TRBJ1-5; the D is unclear. V lost 1 base to trimming and J lost 5 bases, with 15 bases between them. The CDR3 is 16 amino acids. Germline V gives CDR1 SGHTA, CDR2 FQGTGA. As DNA, the CDR3 is TGTGCCAGCAGCTTAAATGGGCGACAAGGTGATCAGCCCCAGCATTTT. The encoded protein is CASSLNGRQGDQPQHF.

V usage is TRBV18 and J usage is TRBJ2-1; 9 nucleotides align to TRBD2. The CDR3 contains 13 residues. Per germline, CDR1 KGHSH and CDR2 LQKENI. The ends lost 3 bases at V and 8 bases at J; junction bases unmatched: 2. CDR3 sequence (DNA): TGTGCCAGCTCACCCCAGCGGGGGGATGAGCAGTTCTTC. Translating gives CASSPQRGDEQFF.

This sequence joins TRBV4-2 and TRBJ2-1, with 7 bases lining up with TRBD1. After removal of 1 base from V and 10 bases from J, the junction contained 10 bases not matched to a gene. The CDR3 covers 15 residues. CDR1 and CDR2 (germline): LGHNA, YNFKEQ. The CDR3 sequence: CASSQGSGQPGEQFF. CDR3 DNA sequence: TGTGCCAGCAGCCAAGGGTCGGGACAGCCGGGGGAGCAGTTCTTC.

This chain uses TRBV5-6 with TRBJ2-7, with 8 bases aligning to TRBD1. The V and J ends lost 1 base and 4 bases, in that order; junction bases with no gene match: 4. Germline-derived CDR1 and CDR2 are SGHDT and YYEEEE. The CDR3 has 14 amino acids. The CDR3 region has the DNA TGTGCCAGCAGCTTGCGGACAGGGAGGTACGAGCAGTACTTC. As protein: CASSLRTGRYEQYF.

This sequence joins TRBV5-1 and TRBJ1-2; 8 nucleotides align to TRBD1. CDR3 length equals 12 residues. Germline assignment: CDR1 SGHRS and CDR2 YFSETQ. The J segment lost 9 bases and the V segment lost 3 bases, leaving 4 bases of the junction unmatched. In DNA, the CDR3 is TGCGCCAGCAGCTCGGACAGGGCCAGCTACACCTTC. Translated: CASSSDRASYTF.

This clone was found a few times. The genes are TRBV27 and TRBJ2-1; 9 bases agree with TRBD1. The CDR3 contains 14 residues. V shed 7 bases and J 7 bases; nucleotides not matched to a gene: 8. Germline V lookup: CDR1 MNHEY, CDR2 SMNVEV (reference sequence). The CDR3 reads CASTKGTGWNEQFF. The DNA of the CDR3 is TGTGCCAGCACTAAAGGGACAGGGTGGAATGAGCAGTTCTTC.

The rearrangement joins TRBV7-8 to TRBJ1-5; D remains ambiguous. Germline V gene sequence: CDR1 SGHVS, CDR2 FQNEAQ. Trimming pared 4 bases from V and 0 bases from J, leaving 10 bases between. This CDR3 has 15 residues. CDR3 nucleotide sequence: TGTGCCAGCAGCTCCAGTGGTAATAGCAATCAGCCCCAGCATTTT. Translating it yields CASSSSGNSNQPQHF.

This clone appeared a few times. The chain uses TRBV2 and TRBJ1-6; perhaps TRBD1 as D (6 bases). Germline CDR1 SNHLY, CDR2 FYNNEI. The CDR3 covers 13 residues. The ends were cut back, 8 bases at V and 10 bases at J, with 15 bases in the middle. The CDR3 sequence: CASSQGWGSPLHF. CDR3 coding DNA: TGTGCCAGCTCACAGGGCTGGGGGTCACCCCTCCACTTT.

This clone came up once. The CDR3 sequence: CASSPRLDTGELFF. In nucleotides, the CDR3 is TGTGCCAGCTCACCGCGGCTTGACACCGGGGAGCTGTTTTTT. V and J are TRBV18 and TRBJ2-2; no reliable D call. CDR1 is KGHSH and CDR2 is LQKENI in the germline V gene. The ends were cut back, 3 bases at V and 3 bases at J, with 8 bases in the middle. CDR3 length: 14 residues.

The rearrangement uses TRBV3-1 (or the pseudogene TRBV3-2) and TRBJ1-1; 7 bases agree with TRBD1. The CDR3 sequence is 14 residues long. The V segment lost 4 bases and the J segment 4 bases; nucleotides outside the gene matches: 6. Germline V gene lookup returns CDR1 LGHDT and CDR2 YNNKEL (reference sequence). Here the CDR3 DNA reads TGTGCCAGCAGCCGTGTAGGGGGCACCACTGAAGCTTTCTTT. It encodes CASSRVGGTTEAFF.

The V gene is TRBV9, the J gene TRBJ2-7; D is possibly TRBD1 (6 bases). Trimming left V 0 bases short and J 3 bases short, with 13 bases between. Germline CDR1 and CDR2: SGDLS and YYNGEE. The CDR3 runs to 15 residues. In nucleotides, the CDR3 is TGTGCCAGCAGCGTAGGTCAGGACAGCCTCTACGAGCAGTACTTC. Its protein is CASSVGQDSLYEQYF. Full variable domain (missing parts from reference TRBV9 and TRBJ2-7): DSGVTQTPKHLITATGQRVTLRCSPRSGDLSVYWYQQSLDQGLQFLIQYYNGEERAKGNILERFSAQQFPDLHSELNLSSLELGDSALYFCASSVGQDSLYEQYFGPGTRLTVT.

The V and J genes are TRBV11-3 and TRBJ2-1; TRBD2 agrees at 11 bases. The ends lost 0 bases at V and 5 bases at J; junction bases unmatched: 3. This CDR3 has 16 residues. Germline assignment: CDR1 SGHNT and CDR2 YENEEA. The CDR3 reads CASSLDPSGGNNEQFF. The CDR3 DNA is TGTGCCAGCAGCTTAGACCCTAGCGGGGGGAACAATGAGCAGTTCTTC.

The genes are TRBV27 and TRBJ2-2; 13 bases agree with TRBD2. Germline CDR1 reads MNHEY; CDR2 reads SMNVEV (reference sequence). Trimming removed 4 bases from V and 7 bases from J; junction bases left unmatched: 6. The CDR3 has 16 amino acids. The CDR3 bases are TGTGCCAGCAGTTCTCGACTAGCGGGGGGAGGCGGGGAGCTGTTTTTT. Its translation is CASSSRLAGGGGELFF.

The chain combines TRBV2 with TRBJ2-5; a possible D gene is TRBD1 (6 bases). The CDR3 totals 15 residues. V was clipped by 6 bases and J by 1 base, with 15 bases between them. In germline, CDR1 is SNHLY, CDR2 FYNNEI. CDR3 amino acids: CASRNPQGTQETQYF. The CDR3, as DNA: TGTGCCAGCAGAAATCCACAGGGCACCCAAGAGACCCAGTACTTC.

This chain uses TRBV4-2 with TRBJ2-5, with D unresolved. Germline CDR1 is LGHNA and CDR2 is YNFKEQ. This CDR3 comprises 14 residues. V gave up 1 base and J gave up 1 base, with 7 bases separating them. DNA for the CDR3: TGTGCCAGCAGCCAAGGTACTCGCCAAGAGACCCAGTACTTC. It encodes CASSQGTRQETQYF.

J is TRBJ1-1 and V is TRBV5-6; D unclear. The CDR3 has 12 residues. The V gene's germline CDR1 is SGHDT and CDR2 YYEEEE. V was cut by 5 bases and J by 6 bases, with 11 bases left in between. The CDR3 loop reads CASRHGRSEAFF. The CDR3 DNA reads TGTGCCAGCAGACACGGCAGGTCTGAAGCTTTCTTT.

This clone was seen only a few times. The chain joins TRBV18 to TRBJ1-2; TRBD1 might be the D (5 bases). The germline V gene encodes CDR1 KGHSH and CDR2 LQKENI. Trimming took 3 bases from V and 2 from J, leaving 19 bases between them. The CDR3 consists of 17 residues. The CDR3, as DNA: TGTGCCAGCTCACCTAGTGGCCGTGGGGGGGACAACTATGGCTACACCTTC. Amino acids: CASSPSGRGGDNYGYTF.